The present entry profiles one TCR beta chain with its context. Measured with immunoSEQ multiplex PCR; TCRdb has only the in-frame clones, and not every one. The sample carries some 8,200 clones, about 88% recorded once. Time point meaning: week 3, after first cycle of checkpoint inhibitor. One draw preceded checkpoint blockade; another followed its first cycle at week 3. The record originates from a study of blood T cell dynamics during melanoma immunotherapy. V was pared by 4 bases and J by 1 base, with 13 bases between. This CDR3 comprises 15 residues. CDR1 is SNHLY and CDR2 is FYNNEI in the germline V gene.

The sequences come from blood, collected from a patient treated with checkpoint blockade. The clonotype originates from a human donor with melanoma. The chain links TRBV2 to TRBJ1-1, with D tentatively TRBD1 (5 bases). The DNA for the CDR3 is TGTGCCAGCAGTGGATTTGACACAGGGAACACTGAAGCTTTCTTT. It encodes CASSGFDTGNTEAFF.